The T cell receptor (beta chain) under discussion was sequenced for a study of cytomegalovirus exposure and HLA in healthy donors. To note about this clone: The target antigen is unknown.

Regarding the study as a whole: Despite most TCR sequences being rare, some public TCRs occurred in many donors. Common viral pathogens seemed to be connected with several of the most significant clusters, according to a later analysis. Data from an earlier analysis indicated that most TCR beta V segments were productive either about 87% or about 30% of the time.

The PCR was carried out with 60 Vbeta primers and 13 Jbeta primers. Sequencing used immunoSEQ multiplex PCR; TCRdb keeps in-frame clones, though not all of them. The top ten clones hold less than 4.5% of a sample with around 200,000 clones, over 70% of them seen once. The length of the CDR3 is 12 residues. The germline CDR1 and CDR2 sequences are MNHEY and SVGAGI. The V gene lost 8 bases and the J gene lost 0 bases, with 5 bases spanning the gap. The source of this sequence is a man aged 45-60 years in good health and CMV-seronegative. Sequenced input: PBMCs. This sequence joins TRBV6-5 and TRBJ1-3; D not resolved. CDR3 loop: CASQDSGNTIYF. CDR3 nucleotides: TGTGCCAGCCAGGACTCTGGAAACACCATATATTTT.